This TCR beta chain was sequenced in a study of Graves' ophthalmopathy and Graves' hyperthyroidism. Study-wide points: With 65% to 71% sensitivity and about 78% specificity, the model predicted ophthalmopathy progression.

Uncontrolled infections, other autoimmune diseases, pregnancy or lactation barred patients from enrollment. The starting material, more than 8 ml of fresh peripheral blood, provided the PBMCs. The CDR3 covers 16 residues. V lost 8 bases and J lost 5; bases outside the gene matches: 13. CDR1 MGHDK and CDR2 SYGVNS come from the germline V gene. Concerning this clonotype itself: Its specificity is unknown.

Beta-chain TCR CDR3 regions were amplified from RNA transcripts. HTBI primers served in a first-round RT-PCR, which a second-round multiplex PCR followed. TCRdb called the multiplex PCR reads again in MiXCR, with one record for every CDR3 protein. The sample yields about 740,000 distinct CDR3 sequences, roughly 40% seen once. Sequencing was done on a sample of peripheral blood. The genes are TRBV25-1 and TRBJ2-5; 11 positions match TRBD1. The TCR comes from an adult man with Graves' ophthalmopathy. The chain's CDR3 is CASVYGQGAVGETQYF. CDR3 nucleotides: TGTGCCAGCGTCTACGGACAGGGGGCCGTGGGGGAGACCCAGTACTTC.